This TCR beta chain was found in a study of blood T cell repertoires in COVID-19. Profiling relied on immunoSEQ multiplex PCR, and the TCRdb table lists in-frame clones only, not all of them. The table has fewer than 350,000 clones, 90% seen once. The specimen was PBMCs or T cells enriched from blood (not recorded which). The clonotype originates from a young woman with acute COVID-19.

This CDR3 reads CATQREGWNGNQPQHF. The CDR3 DNA is TGTGCCACCCAACGGGAGGGTTGGAATGGCAATCAGCCCCAGCATTTT. The chain is built from TRBV28 and TRBJ1-5; no clear D. Per the germline V gene, CDR1 is MDHEN and CDR2 is SYDVKM. Trimming stripped 10 bases from V and 2 bases from J, with 21 bases between. The CDR3 is made up of 16 amino acids.